What follows are 17 T cell receptor beta chains derived from one specimen sequenced in a study of CD8+ T cells in alopecia areata. Sequencing relied on a cDNA template that was reverse transcribed from extracted RNA. Profiling relied on immunoSEQ multiplex PCR, and the TCRdb table lists in-frame clones only, not all of them. The sample records 150,000 to 200,000 clones, 50% to 60% being singletons. The source was CD4+ T cells sorted from blood, collected at week 0. These receptors all stem from a human donor with alopecia areata.

This chain links TRBV29-1 with TRBJ2-2; 10 bases map to TRBD1. Per the germline V gene, CDR1 is SQVTM and CDR2 is ANQGSEA. This CDR3 has 16 amino acids. The J segment lost 5 bases and the V segment lost 6 bases, leaving 12 bases of the junction unmatched. CDR3 region: CSVVPSGQGVTGELFF. The CDR3 DNA reads as TGCAGCGTCGTGCCCTCCGGACAGGGGGTTACCGGGGAGCTGTTTTTT.

Remarks on this clone: Its ends do not fully match the called genes, so a read error is possible. The chain is built from TRBV20-1 and TRBJ2-7, with 9 nucleotides matching TRBD1. Germline V gene lookup returns CDR1 DFQATT and CDR2 SNEGSKA (reference sequence). The CDR3 is made up of 11 amino acids. The CDR3 is CSALEQGAMVF. The CDR3 DNA reads TGCAGTGCTTTGGAACAGGGGGCGATGGTTTTC.

This clone turned up a few times. The J gene is TRBJ1-2, the V gene TRBV29-1; 7 bases align to TRBD1. The CDR3 is 14 residues long. The trim removed 4 bases at V and 3 bases at J, leaving 8 bases unmatched. Looked up from germline, CDR1 is SQVTM and CDR2 is ANQGSEA. In DNA form, the CDR3 reads TGCAGCGTTGGAGGGGGCAAGGGTGACTATGGCTACACCTTC. Its protein is CSVGGGKGDYGYTF.

This chain joins TRBV11-2 and TRBJ2-3, with TRBD2 identical over 8 bases. J lost 4 bases, V lost 7 bases, and 13 bases had no gene match. The CDR3 loop spans 16 amino acids. The germline CDR1 and CDR2 sequences are SGHAT and FQNNGV. CDR3 nucleotides: TGTGCCAGCACCGTGGGACTAGTCCCTTCCGCAGATACGCAGTATTTT. Translated: CASTVGLVPSADTQYF.

This clone was picked up one time. The V gene is TRBV7-8, the J gene TRBJ1-2; weak D call: TRBD1 (5 bases). This CDR3 is built from 14 residues. Germline values: CDR1 SGHVS, CDR2 FQNEAQ. V dropped 1 base and J dropped 1 base, with 7 bases sitting between them. The CDR3 sequence: CASSLGGDNYGYTF. CDR3 DNA: TGTGCCAGCAGCTTAGGGGGGGATAACTATGGCTACACCTTC.

The rearrangement joins TRBV27 to TRBJ1-6, with no clear D. CDR1 and CDR2 from the germline V gene are MNHEY and SMNVEV (reference sequence). This CDR3 is built from 14 residues. V lost 2 bases, J lost 8 bases, and 10 bases lay in between. The CDR3 sequence is CASSLLGRDSPLHF. CDR3 DNA sequence: TGTGCCAGCAGTTTACTGGGGAGGGATTCACCCCTCCACTTT.

This clone has a handful of counts. The chain uses TRBV4-1 and TRBJ2-7; D is unresolved. CDR1 MGHRA and CDR2 YSYEKL come from the germline V gene. The CDR3 totals 14 residues. V lost 0 bases to trimming and J lost 5 bases, with 11 bases between them. The CDR3: CASSQDRLRHEQYF. DNA of the CDR3: TGCGCCAGCAGCCAAGATCGACTGCGCCACGAGCAGTACTTC.

The CDR3 bases are TGCAGCGTGGGGGGGCAGGTGTACACTGAAGCTTTCTTT. It translates to CSVGGQVYTEAFF. The chain has TRBV29-1 and TRBJ1-1; D perhaps matches TRBD1 (6 bases). The CDR3 is made up of 13 amino acids. The germline CDR1 and CDR2 sequences are SQVTM and ANQGSEA. V was pared by 6 bases and J by 3 bases, with 14 bases between.

J is TRBJ2-6 and V is TRBV4-2; 8 positions agree with TRBD1. V lost 1 base, J lost 8 bases, and 7 bases stayed unmatched. The CDR3 covers 16 residues. Germline CDR1 LGHNA, CDR2 YNFKEQ. Here the CDR3 reads CASSQVGQGGTNVLTF. The CDR3, as DNA: TGTGCCAGCAGCCAAGTCGGACAGGGAGGAACCAACGTCCTGACTTTC.

Only a few counts were recorded for this clone. The V call is TRBV30, the J call TRBJ2-3; 9 nucleotides agree with TRBD2. The CDR3 has 15 amino acids. V lost 3 bases to trimming and J lost 5 bases; unmatched junction nucleotides: 9. Per the germline V gene, CDR1 is GTSNPN and CDR2 is SVGIG (reference sequence). The CDR3 sequence: CAWSPGLARGDTQYF. The CDR3 DNA is TGTGCCTGGAGCCCGGGACTAGCACGGGGAGATACGCAGTATTTT.

The chain recombines TRBV9 with TRBJ2-7; tentatively, D is TRBD2 (6 bases). V lost 4 bases and J 2 bases, leaving 16 bases between the germline ends. Germline V gene sequence: CDR1 SGDLS, CDR2 YYNGEE. CDR3 length: 15 residues. DNA for the CDR3: TGTGCCAGCAGCAACCGACTAGGGTCTACCTACGAGCAGTACTTC. Protein sequence: CASSNRLGSTYEQYF. The full variable domain, completed using reference TRBV9 and TRBJ2-7, is DSGVTQTPKHLITATGQRVTLRCSPRSGDLSVYWYQQSLDQGLQFLIQYYNGEERAKGNILERFSAQQFPDLHSELNLSSLELGDSALYFCASSNRLGSTYEQYFGPGTRLTVT.

As for this clone: Other DNA sequences in the sample encode the same CDR3. The J gene is TRBJ2-3, the V gene TRBV29-1; a possible D gene is TRBD1 (6 bases). CDR1 and CDR2 from the germline V gene are SQVTM and ANQGSEA. V was trimmed by 3 bases and J by 0 bases, leaving 10 bases between them. CDR3 length: 14 residues. The DNA for the CDR3 is TGCAGCGTTGAGGGGGCAGGGAGCACAGATACGCAGTATTTT. This sequence encodes CSVEGAGSTDTQYF.

The V call is TRBV27, the J call TRBJ1-5; 9 positions match TRBD1. This CDR3 spans 14 amino acids. V lost 5 bases, J lost 5 bases, and 4 bases stayed unmatched. Germline-derived CDR1 and CDR2 are MNHEY and SMNVEV (reference sequence). The CDR3 sequence: CASSRTGAYQPQHF. The CDR3 nucleotides are TGTGCCAGCAGTCGGACAGGGGCGTATCAGCCCCAGCATTTT.

V and J are TRBV11-2 and TRBJ1-5, with D perhaps matching TRBD1 (6 bases). Per germline, CDR1 SGHAT and CDR2 FQNNGV. Between the trimmed V and J ends, which lost 5 bases and 4 bases, there was a span of 9 bases. This CDR3 contains 13 residues. In DNA, the CDR3 is TGTGCCAGCAGCCTACAGGGAAATCAGCCCCAGCATTTT. Protein sequence: CASSLQGNQPQHF.

As concerns this clone: The identical CDR3 is also encoded by other nucleotide sequences in the sample. The rearrangement joins TRBV18 to TRBJ1-5; D call uncertain. Germline V lookup: CDR1 KGHSH, CDR2 LQKENI. This CDR3 has 14 residues. V was pared by 2 bases and J by 4 bases, with 9 bases between. CDR3 amino acids: CASSPTTSNQPQHF. CDR3 nucleotide sequence: TGTGCCAGCTCACCAACGACAAGTAATCAGCCCCAGCATTTT.

The gene calls are TRBV5-1 and TRBJ2-7, with D possibly called TRBD1 or TRBD2 (5 bases each). V lost 4 bases to trimming and J lost 4 bases, with 12 bases between them. CDR1 is SGHRS, CDR2 YFSETQ, per germline. The CDR3 is 13 amino acids. The CDR3: CASSGGPSYEQYF. The CDR3, as DNA: TGCGCCAGCAGCGGGGGACCCTCGTACGAGCAGTACTTC.

The J gene is TRBJ2-6, the V gene TRBV29-1, with D hard to call. The germline V gene encodes CDR1 SQVTM and CDR2 ANQGSEA. The CDR3 contains 15 residues. V was trimmed by 4 bases and J by 0 bases, leaving 10 bases between them. The CDR3 region is CSVGGFSSGANVLTF. CDR3 coding DNA: TGCAGCGTTGGAGGTTTTAGCTCTGGGGCCAACGTCCTGACTTTC.